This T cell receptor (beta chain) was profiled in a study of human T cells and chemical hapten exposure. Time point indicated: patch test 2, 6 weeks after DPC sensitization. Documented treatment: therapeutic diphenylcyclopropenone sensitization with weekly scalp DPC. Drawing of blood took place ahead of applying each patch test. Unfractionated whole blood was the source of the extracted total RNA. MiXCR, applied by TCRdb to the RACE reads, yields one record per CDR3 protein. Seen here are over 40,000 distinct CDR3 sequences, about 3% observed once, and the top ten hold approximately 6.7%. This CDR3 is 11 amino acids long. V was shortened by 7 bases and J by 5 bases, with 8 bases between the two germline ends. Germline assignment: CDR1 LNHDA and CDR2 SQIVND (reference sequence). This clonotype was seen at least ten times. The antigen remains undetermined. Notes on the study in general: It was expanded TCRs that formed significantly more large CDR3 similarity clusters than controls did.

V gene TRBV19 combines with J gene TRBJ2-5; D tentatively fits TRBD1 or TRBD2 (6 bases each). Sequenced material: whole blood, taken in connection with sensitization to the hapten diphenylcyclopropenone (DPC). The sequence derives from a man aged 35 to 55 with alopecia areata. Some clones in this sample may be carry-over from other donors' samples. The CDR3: CASMGGETQYF. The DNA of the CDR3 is TGTGCCAGTATGGGGGGCGAGACCCAGTACTTC.